The 25 T cell receptor beta chains given below trace back to one sample, sequenced in a study of blood T cell repertoires in COVID-19. Assay: immunoSEQ multiplex PCR; the TCRdb copy retains only in-frame clones and omits some. This sample has some 350,000 clones, with about 90% found just once. Sequencing was performed on peripheral blood. The origin of the receptors is a young woman who had recovered from COVID-19.

The chain combines TRBV2 with TRBJ1-3; tentative D call: TRBD1 (5 bases). Germline loops: CDR1 SNHLY, CDR2 FYNNEI. The CDR3 extends over 14 amino acids. Between the trimmed V and J ends, which lost 5 bases and 4 bases, there was a span of 12 bases. DNA of the CDR3: TGTGCCAGCAGTTGGGGGGGGTTAGGAAACACCATATATTTT. Translation gives CASSWGGLGNTIYF.

The chain employs TRBV24-1 and TRBJ1-1; D unresolved. V was shortened by 2 bases and J by 2 bases, with 11 bases between the two germline ends. The CDR3 spans 15 residues. Per the germline V gene, CDR1 is KGHDR and CDR2 is SFDVKD. The CDR3 here is CATSDYGGGNTEAFF. The CDR3 bases are TGTGCCACCAGTGATTATGGCGGTGGAAACACTGAAGCTTTCTTT.

The chain recombines TRBV9 with TRBJ2-2; D unclear. This CDR3 spans 13 amino acids. Trimming shortened V by 0 bases and J by 6 bases, and 6 bases separated the two germline ends. Per germline, CDR1 SGDLS and CDR2 YYNGEE. The CDR3 loop is CASSVDLPGELFF. The CDR3 coding sequence is TGTGCCAGCAGCGTAGATCTCCCCGGGGAGCTGTTTTTT.

The rearrangement uses TRBV7-2 and TRBJ2-3, with D possibly being TRBD1 (6 bases). Germline V gene data show CDR1 as SGHTA and CDR2 as FQGNSA. Trimming shortened V by 7 bases and J by 2 bases, and 13 bases separated the two germline ends. The CDR3 extends over 14 amino acids. In nucleotides, the CDR3 is TGTGCCAGCAACCGGGACACGAACACAGATACGCAGTATTTT. It translates to CASNRDTNTDTQYF.

V gene TRBV30 combines with J gene TRBJ1-3; possibly TRBD1 for D (6 bases). The CDR3 length is 15 residues. V was trimmed by 2 bases and J by 4 bases, leaving 15 bases between them. From germline, CDR1 is GTSNPN and CDR2 SVGIG (reference sequence). The CDR3 region is CAWSLAWGPGNTIYF. DNA for the CDR3: TGTGCCTGGAGTCTGGCGTGGGGGCCCGGAAACACCATATATTTT.

The rearrangement joins TRBV19 to TRBJ2-1; TRBD2 matches at 14 bases. This CDR3 is built from 15 residues. The germline V gene encodes CDR1 LNHDA and CDR2 SQIVND (reference sequence). After removal of 7 bases from V and 8 bases from J, the junction contained 7 bases not matched to a gene. As DNA, the CDR3 is TGTGCCAGTACCACCGGGACTAGCGGGAGCTATGAGCAGTTCTTC. This sequence encodes CASTTGTSGSYEQFF.

The V call is TRBV7-9, the J call TRBJ2-1; possible D gene TRBD2, 5 bases. Germline V gene data show CDR1 as SEHNR and CDR2 as FQNEAQ (reference sequence). The CDR3 consists of 14 residues. The V and J ends lost 1 base and 4 bases respectively, with 8 bases between them. The DNA for the CDR3 is TGTGCCAGCAGCTTAGACGGGAAGTACAATGAGCAGTTCTTC. Translated, it gives CASSLDGKYNEQFF.

This clone was picked up one time. This CDR3 is CASSGGDREETQYF. The CDR3, as DNA: TGTGCCAGCAGCGGGGGGGACAGGGAAGAGACCCAGTACTTC. The rearrangement joins TRBV21-1 to TRBJ2-5; no DNA check was done on the table's D call, TRBD1. TRBV21-1 counts as a pseudogene. The CDR3 contains 14 residues.

This sequence joins TRBV6-2 or TRBV6-3 and TRBJ1-3; a weak D match, TRBD1 (5 bases). The V gene lost 2 bases and the J gene lost 0 bases, with 11 bases spanning the gap. The CDR3 has 16 residues. CDR1 MNHEY and CDR2 SVGEGT come from the germline V gene. The CDR3: CASSYADIYSGNTIYF. In nucleotides, the CDR3 is TGTGCCAGCAGTTACGCGGACATTTACTCTGGAAACACCATATATTTT.

The V call is TRBV6-6, the J call TRBJ1-4, with a tentative D call TRBD1 (5 bases). CDR1 MNHNY and CDR2 SVGAGI come from the germline V gene (reference sequence). V lost 7 bases to trimming and J lost 0 bases, with 9 bases between them. CDR3 length: 14 residues. As DNA, the CDR3 is TGTGCCAGCATCGACAGCGCAACTAATGAAAAACTGTTTTTT. Amino acid sequence: CASIDSATNEKLFF.

This rearrangement joins TRBV6-6 to TRBJ1-5; the match to TRBD1 covers 8 bases. J gave up 6 bases and V 6 bases, and 7 bases lay outside the gene matches. Germline-derived CDR1 and CDR2 are MNHNY and SVGAGI (reference sequence). This CDR3 region has 14 residues. CDR3 region: CASRPDRAGQPQHF. The CDR3 DNA reads as TGTGCCAGCAGGCCGGACAGGGCCGGTCAGCCCCAGCATTTT.

The chain is built from TRBV20-1 and TRBJ2-3; D possibly corresponds to TRBD2 (5 bases). Per the germline V gene, CDR1 is DFQATT and CDR2 is SNEGSKA (reference sequence). With 3 bases removed from V and 4 bases from J, the gap between germline ends came to 20 bases. CDR3 length: 16 residues. In nucleotides, the CDR3 is TGCAGTGCTAGTCCCGGACGATGGGAGCCCCCAGATACGCAGTATTTT. Protein product: CSASPGRWEPPDTQYF.

The chain has TRBV19 and TRBJ2-5, with 7 bases that match TRBD1. The ends lost 6 bases at V and 5 bases at J; junction bases unmatched: 12. The CDR3 sequence is 15 residues long. Germline V gives CDR1 LNHDA, CDR2 SQIVND (reference sequence). The DNA of the CDR3 is TGTGCCAGTAGCCTGTACAGGGGCCCGCACGAGACCCAGTACTTC. This codes for CASSLYRGPHETQYF.

The chain combines TRBV6-6 with TRBJ2-1, with 8 bases identical to TRBD2. V was pared by 6 bases and J by 8 bases, with 6 bases of the junction left unmatched. The CDR3 extends over 13 amino acids. Germline CDR1 is MNHNY and CDR2 is SVGAGI (reference sequence). This CDR3 reads CASRWTSWDEQFF. The CDR3 bases are TGTGCCAGCAGATGGACTAGCTGGGATGAGCAGTTCTTC.

The chain joins TRBV2 to TRBJ2-1, with a tentative D call TRBD2 (5 bases). Trimming shortened V by 8 bases and J by 7 bases, and 24 bases separated the two germline ends. CDR1 is SNHLY and CDR2 is FYNNEI in the germline V gene. The CDR3 sequence is 16 residues long. CDR3 in DNA: TGTGCCAGCCGAATTCTAAGCGGAGAAAAAAGAAATGAGCAGTTCTTC. Its translation: CASRILSGEKRNEQFF.

The J gene is TRBJ2-1, the V gene TRBV25-1; D is unclear. Germline V CDR1 and CDR2: MGHDK, SYGVNS. Between the trimmed V and J ends, which lost 6 bases and 4 bases, there was a span of 13 bases. The CDR3 totals 14 residues. The DNA of the CDR3 is TGTGCCAGCAGCTCCGCAGCGAATTACAATGAGCAGTTCTTC. Translated: CASSSAANYNEQFF.

The chain combines TRBV6-6 with TRBJ2-5; unclear D gene. V lost 2 bases and J 7 bases, leaving 17 bases between the germline ends. The CDR3 loop spans 15 amino acids. Germline assignment: CDR1 MNHNY and CDR2 SVGAGI (reference sequence). Here the CDR3 reads CASSYADLVSGTQYF. The CDR3 DNA is TGTGCCAGCAGTTACGCAGATCTAGTGTCTGGGACCCAGTACTTC.

The genes are TRBV30 and TRBJ1-5; D call uncertain. Trimming took off 0 bases at V and 4 bases at J, with 7 bases between the two ends. The CDR3 sequence is 13 residues long. Germline CDR1 is GTSNPN and CDR2 is SVGIG (reference sequence). The CDR3 region is CAWSVGENQPQHF. The CDR3 nucleotides are TGTGCCTGGAGTGTTGGAGAAAATCAGCCCCAGCATTTT.

The chain couples TRBV5-3 to TRBJ2-7; tentatively, D is TRBD1 (6 bases). TRBV5-3 is noted as an ORF with a role that remains uncertain. V was trimmed by 10 bases and J by 0 bases, leaving 17 bases between them. The CDR3 consists of 14 residues. This CDR3 reads CAGLMDSNSYEQYV. In nucleotides, the CDR3 is TGTGCCGGTCTCATGGACAGCAACTCCTACGAGCAGTACGTC.

The rearrangement uses TRBV7-9 and TRBJ2-1; 7 nucleotides match TRBD2. V gave up 5 bases and J gave up 0 bases; unmatched junction bases: 10. CDR1 SEHNR and CDR2 FQNEAQ come from the germline V gene (reference sequence). CDR3 length equals 17 residues. The CDR3 is CASSPPGLPSSYNEQFF. CDR3 bases: TGTGCCAGCAGCCCCCCGGGACTACCGAGCTCCTACAATGAGCAGTTCTTC.

The chain carries TRBV20-1 and TRBJ2-7, with 8 positions matching TRBD2. With 3 bases clipped from V and 6 bases from J, the junction kept 10 bases outside the gene matches. This CDR3 region has 14 residues. CDR1 is DFQATT, CDR2 SNEGSKA, per germline (reference sequence). The CDR3 loop is CSASTGGPSGEQYV. CDR3 sequence (DNA): TGCAGTGCTAGTACGGGAGGGCCCTCGGGCGAGCAGTACGTC.

This chain joins TRBV6-5 and TRBJ2-7; TRBD1 might be the D (6 bases). The V gene lost 6 bases and the J gene lost 1 base, with 16 bases spanning the gap. Germline assignment: CDR1 MNHEY and CDR2 SVGAGI. The CDR3 length is 15 residues. CDR3: CASRASGTLSYEQYV. The CDR3 nucleotides are TGTGCCAGCAGAGCCTCCGGGACACTGTCCTACGAGCAGTACGTC.

The chain has TRBV24-1 and TRBJ2-3; a weak D match, TRBD2 (6 bases). Deletions cut 3 bases from V and 2 bases from J, with 14 bases between. Germline assignment: CDR1 KGHDR and CDR2 SFDVKD. The CDR3 has 16 residues. This CDR3 is CATSDNAGRDTDTQYF. The CDR3 DNA sequence: TGTGCCACCAGTGATAACGCGGGACGGGACACAGATACGCAGTATTTT.

The V gene is TRBV11-2, the J gene TRBJ1-6; possibly TRBD1 for D (5 bases). The CDR3 loop spans 17 amino acids. Germline CDR1 reads SGHAT; CDR2 reads FQNNGV. The V gene lost 1 base and the J gene lost 3 bases, with 13 bases spanning the gap. Written as DNA, the CDR3 is TGTGCCAGCAGCTTAGCGGGGGGTAACGTCTATAATTCACCCCTCCACTTT. The encoded protein is CASSLAGGNVYNSPLHF.

The J gene is TRBJ2-2, the V gene TRBV10-3; 11 nucleotides agree with TRBD2. Trimming took 6 bases from V and 1 from J; bases not matched to a gene: 1. This CDR3 is built from 15 residues. Per germline, CDR1 ENHRY and CDR2 SYGVKD. CDR3 DNA: TGTGCCATCAGGGGGACTAGCGGGAACACCGGGGAGCTGTTTTTT. Translated, it gives CAIRGTSGNTGELFF.